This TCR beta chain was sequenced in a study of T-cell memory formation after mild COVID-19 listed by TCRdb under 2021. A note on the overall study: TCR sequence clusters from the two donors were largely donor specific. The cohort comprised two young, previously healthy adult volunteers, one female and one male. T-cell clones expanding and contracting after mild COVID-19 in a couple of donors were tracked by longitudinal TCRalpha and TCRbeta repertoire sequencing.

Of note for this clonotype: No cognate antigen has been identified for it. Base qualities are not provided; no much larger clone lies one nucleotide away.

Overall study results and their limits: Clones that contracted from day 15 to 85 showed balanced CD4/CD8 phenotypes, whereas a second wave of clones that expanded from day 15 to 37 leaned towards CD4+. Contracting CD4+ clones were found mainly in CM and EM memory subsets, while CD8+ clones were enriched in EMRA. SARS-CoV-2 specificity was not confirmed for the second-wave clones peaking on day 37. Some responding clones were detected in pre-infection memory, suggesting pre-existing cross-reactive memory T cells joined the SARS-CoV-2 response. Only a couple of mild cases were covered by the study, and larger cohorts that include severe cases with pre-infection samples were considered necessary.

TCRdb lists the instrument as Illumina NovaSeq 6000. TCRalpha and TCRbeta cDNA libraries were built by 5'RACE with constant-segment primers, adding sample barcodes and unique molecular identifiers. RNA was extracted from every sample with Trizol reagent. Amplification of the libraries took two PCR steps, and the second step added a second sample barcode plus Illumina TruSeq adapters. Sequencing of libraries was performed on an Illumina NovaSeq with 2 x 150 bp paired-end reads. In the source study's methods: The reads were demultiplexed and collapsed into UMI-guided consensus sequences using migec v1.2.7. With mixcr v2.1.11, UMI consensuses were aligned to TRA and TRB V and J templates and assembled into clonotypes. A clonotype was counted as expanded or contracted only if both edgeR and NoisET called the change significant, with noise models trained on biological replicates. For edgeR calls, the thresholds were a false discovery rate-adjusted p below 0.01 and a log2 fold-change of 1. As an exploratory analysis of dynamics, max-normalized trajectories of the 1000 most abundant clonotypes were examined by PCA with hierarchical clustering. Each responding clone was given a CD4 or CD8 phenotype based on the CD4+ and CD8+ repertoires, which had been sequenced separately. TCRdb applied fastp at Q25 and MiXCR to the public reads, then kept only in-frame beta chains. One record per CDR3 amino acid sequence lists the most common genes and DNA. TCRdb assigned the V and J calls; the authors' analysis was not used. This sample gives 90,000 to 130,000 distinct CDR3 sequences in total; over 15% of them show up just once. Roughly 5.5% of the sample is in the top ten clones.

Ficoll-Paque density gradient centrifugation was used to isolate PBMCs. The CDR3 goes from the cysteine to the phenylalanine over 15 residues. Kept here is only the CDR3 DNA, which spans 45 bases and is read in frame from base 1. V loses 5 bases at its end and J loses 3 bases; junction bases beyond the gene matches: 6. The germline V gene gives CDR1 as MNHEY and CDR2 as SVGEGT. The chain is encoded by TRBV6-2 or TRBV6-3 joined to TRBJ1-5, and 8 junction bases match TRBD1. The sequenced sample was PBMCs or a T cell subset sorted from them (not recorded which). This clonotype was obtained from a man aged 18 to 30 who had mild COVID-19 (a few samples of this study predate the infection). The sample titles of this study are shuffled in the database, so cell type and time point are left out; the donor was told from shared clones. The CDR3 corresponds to CASSTGQGYNQPQHF. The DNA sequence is TGTGCCAGCAGTACCGGACAGGGCTACAATCAGCCCCAGCATTTT.